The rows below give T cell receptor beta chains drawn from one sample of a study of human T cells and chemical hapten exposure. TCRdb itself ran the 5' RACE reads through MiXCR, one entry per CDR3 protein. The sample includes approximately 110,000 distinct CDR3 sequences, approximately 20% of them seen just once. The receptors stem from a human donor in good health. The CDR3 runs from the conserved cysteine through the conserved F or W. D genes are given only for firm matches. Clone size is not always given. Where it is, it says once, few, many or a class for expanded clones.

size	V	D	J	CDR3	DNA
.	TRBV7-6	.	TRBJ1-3	CASSLAGGGNTIYF	TGTGCCAGCAGCTTAGCCGGTGGTGGAAACACCATATATTTT
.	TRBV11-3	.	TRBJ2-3	CASSSTLSDTQYF	TGTGCCAGCAGCTCCACCTTATCAGATACGCAGTATTTT
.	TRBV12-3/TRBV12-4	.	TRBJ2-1	CATTPRGPEQFF	TGTGCCACTACCCCAAGGGGACCGGAGCAGTTCTTC
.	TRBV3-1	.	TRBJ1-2	CASSQENRRSGYTF	TGTGCCAGCAGCCAAGAGAACAGGAGAAGTGGCTACACCTTC
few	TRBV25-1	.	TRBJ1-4	CASSEYLGGEKLFF	TGTGCCAGCAGTGAATATCTGGGAGGGGAAAAACTGTTTTTT
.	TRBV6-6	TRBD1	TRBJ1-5	CASSYSPGQGLPQHF	TGTGCCAGCAGTTACTCCCCGGGACAGGGTCTGCCCCAGCATTTT
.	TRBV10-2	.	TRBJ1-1	CASRGTVRNTEAFF	TGCGCCAGCAGGGGGACGGTGAGGAACACTGAAGCTTTCTTT
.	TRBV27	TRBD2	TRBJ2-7	CASSLLPGLDSYEQYF	TGTGCCAGCAGTCTGCTCCCGGGACTAGACTCCTACGAGCAGTACTTC
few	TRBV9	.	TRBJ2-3	CASSPRGAASTDTQYF	TGTGCCAGCAGCCCCCGGGGGGCGGCTAGCACAGATACGCAGTATTTT
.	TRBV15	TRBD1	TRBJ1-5	CATSRTPDRSNQPQHF	TGTGCCACCAGCAGGACTCCGGACAGGTCTAATCAGCCCCAGCATTTT
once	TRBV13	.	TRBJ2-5	CASSLGFSSHQETQYF	TGTGCCAGCAGCTTAGGTTTCTCTAGTCACCAAGAGACCCAGTACTTC
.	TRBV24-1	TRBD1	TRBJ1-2	CATSDWQGAYGYTF	TGTGCCACCAGTGATTGGCAGGGGGCCTATGGCTACACCTTC
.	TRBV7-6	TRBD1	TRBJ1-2	CASSFGQGYGYTF	TGTGCCAGCAGCTTCGGACAGGGATATGGCTACACCTTC
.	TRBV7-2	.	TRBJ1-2	CASARPSTNYGYTF	TGTGCCAGCGCCCGACCGTCCACTAACTATGGCTACACCTTC
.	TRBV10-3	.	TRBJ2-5	CAISTHRAKETQYF	TGTGCCATCAGTACCCACAGGGCAAAAGAGACCCAGTACTTC
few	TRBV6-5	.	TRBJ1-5	CASKGSMRGEPQHF	TGTGCCAGCAAGGGGTCAATGAGAGGTGAGCCCCAGCATTTT
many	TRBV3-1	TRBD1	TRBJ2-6	CASSRLTGAGANVLTF	TGTGCCAGCAGCCGCCTCACAGGGGCCGGGGCCAACGTCCTGACTTTC
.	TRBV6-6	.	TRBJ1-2	CASSYSQNYGYTF	TGTGCCAGCAGTTACAGCCAGAACTATGGCTACACCTTC
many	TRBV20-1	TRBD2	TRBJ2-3	CSASRGGSSDTQYF	TGCAGTGCTAGTCGGGGCGGGAGCTCAGATACGCAGTATTTT
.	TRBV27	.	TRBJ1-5	CASSLEQGQPQHF	TGTGCCAGCAGTTTAGAACAGGGACAGCCCCAGCATTTT
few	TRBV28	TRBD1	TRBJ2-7	CASPTGTGVPEQYF	TGTGCCAGCCCTACCGGGACAGGAGTCCCCGAGCAGTACTTC
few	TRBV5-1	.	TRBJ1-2	CASSTDTAIGYGYTF	TGCGCCAGCAGCACGGACACGGCCATTGGGTATGGCTACACCTTC
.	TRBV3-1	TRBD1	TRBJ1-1	CASRLKGQGTPEAFF	TGTGCCAGCAGGCTTAAGGGACAGGGGACCCCTGAAGCTTTCTTT
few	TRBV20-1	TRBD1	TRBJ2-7	CSAPWGQDRKQYF	TGCAGTGCTCCCTGGGGACAGGACAGAAAGCAGTACTTC
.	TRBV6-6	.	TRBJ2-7	CASSYRDEQYF	TGTGCCAGCAGTTACCGAGACGAGCAGTACTTC
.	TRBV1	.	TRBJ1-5	CTSSQGMAGAKSLGQPQHF	TGCACCAGCAGCCAAGGGATGGCAGGGGCAAAAAGTCTCGGTCAGCCCCAGCATTTT
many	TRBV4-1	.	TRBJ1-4	CASSQNEKLFF	TGCGCCAGCAGCCAAAATGAAAAACTGTTTTTT
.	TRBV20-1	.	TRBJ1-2	CSARVSPDEGGYTF	TGCAGTGCTAGAGTATCCCCCGACGAGGGTGGCTACACCTTC
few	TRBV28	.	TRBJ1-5	CASSFSLSNQPQHF	TGTGCCAGCAGCTTTAGTCTTAGCAATCAGCCCCAGCATTTT
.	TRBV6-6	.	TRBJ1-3	CASSYADSSGNTIYF	TGTGCCAGCAGTTACGCGGACAGCTCTGGAAACACCATATATTTT
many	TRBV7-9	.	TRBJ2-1	CASSLVSGVRYNEQFF	TGTGCCAGCAGCTTAGTTTCGGGTGTGAGATACAATGAGCAGTTCTTC
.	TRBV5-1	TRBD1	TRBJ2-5	CATTRGGVQETQYF	TGCGCCACCACACGAGGGGGCGTTCAAGAGACCCAGTACTTC
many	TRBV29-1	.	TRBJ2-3	CSVEEGTGRTDTQYF	TGCAGCGTTGAAGAGGGTACGGGACGAACAGATACGCAGTATTTT
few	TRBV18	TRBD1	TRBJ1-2	CASSRTGGDGYTF	TGTGCCAGCTCAAGGACAGGGGGCGATGGCTACACCTTC
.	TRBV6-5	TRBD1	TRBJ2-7	CASRAPGGRSNEQYF	TGTGCCAGCAGAGCCCCAGGGGGCAGAAGTAACGAGCAGTACTTC
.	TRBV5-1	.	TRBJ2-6	CASSLDRAVSGANVLTF	TGCGCCAGCAGCTTGGATCGGGCAGTCTCTGGGGCCAACGTCCTGACTTTC
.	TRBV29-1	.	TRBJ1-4	CSAQINEKLFF	TGCAGCGCCCAGATTAATGAAAAACTGTTTTTT
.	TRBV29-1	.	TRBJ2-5	CSTQGQETQYF	TGCAGTACCCAGGGACAAGAGACCCAGTACTTC
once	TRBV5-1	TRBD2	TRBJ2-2	CASSLVAGGGTGELFF	TGCGCCAGCAGCTTGGTGGCGGGAGGCGGCACCGGGGAGCTGTTTTTT
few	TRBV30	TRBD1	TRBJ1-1	CAWSVSTVNRGAFF	TGTGCCTGGAGTGTCTCAACCGTGAACAGGGGAGCTTTCTTT
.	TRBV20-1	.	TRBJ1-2	CSARWAFGYTF	TGCAGTGCTAGATGGGCCTTTGGCTACACCTTC
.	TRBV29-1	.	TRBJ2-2	CSVTPNTGELFF	TGCAGCGTCACCCCGAACACCGGGGAGCTGTTTTTT
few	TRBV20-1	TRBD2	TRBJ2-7	CSARDGTSHYEQYF	TGCAGTGCTAGAGATGGGACTAGTCACTACGAGCAGTACTTC
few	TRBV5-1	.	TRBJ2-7	CASSLFGDEQYF	TGCGCCAGCAGCTTGTTTGGGGACGAGCAGTACTTC
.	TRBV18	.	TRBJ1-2	CASSPPKSDPEGYGYTF	TGTGCCAGCTCACCACCGAAGTCAGACCCCGAGGGCTATGGCTACACCTTC
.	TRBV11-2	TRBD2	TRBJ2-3	CASRSHKRGRTDTQYF	TGTGCCAGCAGATCGCACAAGCGGGGGCGAACAGATACGCAGTATTTT
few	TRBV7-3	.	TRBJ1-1	CASSSGANTEAFF	TGTGCCAGCAGCTCCGGGGCGAACACTGAAGCTTTCTTT
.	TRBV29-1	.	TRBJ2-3	CSVPFGGLTDTQYF	TGCAGCGTCCCCTTTGGGGGGCTCACAGATACGCAGTATTTT
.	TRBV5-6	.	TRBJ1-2	CASSSTFSYTF	TGTGCCAGCAGCTCTACATTCAGCTACACCTTC
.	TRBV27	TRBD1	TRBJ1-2	CASSSNRGAGYGYTF	TGTGCCAGCAGTTCTAACAGGGGCGCGGGCTATGGCTACACCTTC
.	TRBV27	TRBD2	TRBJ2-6	CASSFWEGLGANVLTF	TGTGCCAGCAGTTTTTGGGAGGGCCTTGGGGCCAACGTCCTGACTTTC
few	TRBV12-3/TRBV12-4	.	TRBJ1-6	CASSLNGQANSPLHF	TGTGCCAGCAGTTTAAATGGGCAGGCTAATTCACCCCTCCACTTT
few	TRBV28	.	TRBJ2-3	CASQGSDTQYF	TGTGCCTCTCAGGGGTCAGATACGCAGTATTTT
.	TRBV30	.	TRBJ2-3	CAWWRTGSTDTQYF	TGTGCCTGGTGGAGGACGGGGAGCACAGATACGCAGTATTTT
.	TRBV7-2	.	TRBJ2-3	CASSLVPKDTQYF	TGTGCCAGCAGCTTAGTCCCGAAGGATACGCAGTATTTT
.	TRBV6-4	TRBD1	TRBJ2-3	CASSEQGPDTQYF	TGTGCCAGCAGTGAACAGGGGCCAGATACGCAGTATTTT
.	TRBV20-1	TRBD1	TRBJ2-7	CSARDRGPGSYEQYF	TGCAGTGCTAGAGACAGGGGGCCCGGCTCCTACGAGCAGTACTTC